This TCR beta chain was recorded in a study of cytomegalovirus exposure and HLA in healthy donors. With 60 Vbeta and 13 Jbeta primers, the PCR was carried out. Produced via immunoSEQ multiplex PCR; TCRdb's table is partial and in-frame only. The table lists about 190,000 clones, about 80% of them singletons. Germline assignment: CDR1 SGHVS and CDR2 FNYEAQ. The V gene lost 5 bases and the J gene lost 3 bases, with 14 bases spanning the gap. The CDR3 covers 14 residues. The TCR comes from a woman aged 25 to 45 in good health and CMV-seronegative. The V gene is TRBV7-6, the J gene TRBJ2-7; D might be TRBD2 (5 bases). The source material was PBMCs. The chain's CDR3 is CASSPPGVHYEQYF. Here the CDR3 DNA reads TGTGCCAGCAGCCCCCCCGGGGTCCACTACGAGCAGTACTTC. The full variable domain, its missing parts supplied by reference TRBV7-6 and TRBJ2-7, is GAGVSQSPRYKVTKRGQDVALRCDPISGHVSLYWYRQALGQGPEFLTYFNYEAQQDKSGLPNDRFSAERPEGSISTLTIQRTEQRDSAMYRCASSPPGVHYEQYFGPGTRLTVT.